This is a list of T cell receptor beta chains from one sample in a study of T cells in Graves' hyperthyroidism and ophthalmopathy. TCRdb passed the multiplex PCR reads through MiXCR, listing each CDR3 protein once. The data show 500,000 to 750,000 distinct CDR3 sequences, with approximately 15% seen just once and roughly 7.7% held by the top ten. Source material: blood. The receptor set was obtained from a woman under 30 with Graves' ophthalmopathy. Each CDR3 is given without its conserved first and last residue.

TRBV6-6	TRBJ2-5	ASSYGGLAGQETQY
TRBV4-2	TRBJ1-4	ASSQAVEEKLF
TRBV7-9	TRBJ2-1	ASSLGGTSLPYNEQF
TRBV20-1	TRBJ1-4	SARDSRATNEKLF
TRBV20-1	TRBJ2-3	SARHGDTQY
TRBV12-3/TRBV12-4	TRBJ1-3	ASSPLLGRGRGSSGNTIY
TRBV27	TRBJ2-7	ASSLGLGKEQY
TRBV20-1	TRBJ2-7	SARDLKGGTSYEQY
TRBV4-1	TRBJ1-5	ASSRAGTGRPNQPQH
TRBV20-1	TRBJ1-1	SARDRQGPYTEAF
TRBV10-3	TRBJ1-1	AIGRDLNTEAF
TRBV28	TRBJ2-5	ASSPNSGRVPVGGETQY
TRBV12-3/TRBV12-4	TRBJ1-1	ASSFREDTEAF
TRBV6-1	TRBJ1-4	ASSAETRATNEKLF
TRBV10-3	TRBJ2-5	AISESWNGETQY
TRBV7-3	TRBJ1-2	ASSLKPPGGYNYGYT
TRBV7-2	TRBJ2-1	ASSTTGQAYNEQF
TRBV28	TRBJ2-2	ASIPSSGPGELF
TRBV20-1	TRBJ2-5	SARRTGAGETQY
TRBV5-1	TRBJ2-7	ASSPPATRGSYEQY
TRBV5-1	TRBJ2-1	ASSLGRGGFYEQF
TRBV4-2	TRBJ2-7	ASSQPGLAGDYEQY
TRBV6-5	TRBJ1-5	ASSFRQGAGNQPQH